Following are 26 T cell receptor beta chains from one sample sequenced in a study of T-cell memory formation after mild COVID-19. One entry per CDR3 protein results from TCRdb running MiXCR on the 5' RACE reads. The repertoire includes a few hundred thousand distinct CDR3 sequences, roughly 19% of them detected once, and roughly a fifth sits in the top ten. Sequences were obtained from PBMCs or a T cell subset sorted from them (not recorded which). The origin of the receptors is a man aged 18 to 30 who had mild COVID-19 (a few samples of this study predate the infection). Cell type and time point are not known.

V usage is TRBV7-2 and J usage is TRBJ1-1; no clear D gene. This CDR3 has 11 amino acids. The germline CDR1 and CDR2 sequences are SGHTA and FQGNSA. Trimming cost V 6 bases and J 3 bases, with 5 bases left between them. The CDR3 bases are TGTGCCAGCAGGTCGCACACTGAAGCTTTCTTT. Protein product: CASRSHTEAFF.

This clonotype was seen more than once but under ten times. The chain combines TRBV9 with TRBJ1-2; TRBD1 matches 10 bases. The CDR3 spans 15 residues. V was clipped by 3 bases and J by 6 bases; unmatched bases: 8. CDR1 and CDR2 from the germline V gene are SGDLS and YYNGEE. The CDR3 DNA reads as TGTGCCAGCAGCGCGGCGGGACAGGGGAGCAATGGCTACACCTTC. As protein: CASSAAGQGSNGYTF.

The chain joins TRBV7-9 to TRBJ2-3; TRBD2 matches at 8 bases. The CDR3 covers 15 residues. CDR1 and CDR2 from the germline V gene are SEHNR and FQNEAQ (reference sequence). With 4 bases clipped from V and 3 bases from J, the junction kept 6 bases outside the gene matches. The CDR3 nucleotides are TGTGCCAGCAGCTCCCGGGGGGGAGTAACAGATACGCAGTATTTT. Protein product: CASSSRGGVTDTQYF.

J is TRBJ1-1 and V is TRBV6-5; a possible D gene is TRBD1 (5 bases). CDR3 length equals 18 residues. V was trimmed by 5 bases and J by 0 bases, leaving 22 bases between them. The V gene's germline CDR1 is MNHEY and CDR2 SVGAGI. CDR3 region: CASSTTPGSPTLNTEAFF. In nucleotides, the CDR3 is TGTGCCAGCAGTACAACACCAGGGTCCCCCACCTTGAACACTGAAGCTTTCTTT.

This chain links TRBV7-3 with TRBJ2-2, with D unresolved. The germline V and J ends were trimmed by 5 bases and 4 bases, with 11 bases remaining between them. This CDR3 comprises 14 residues. Germline CDR1 is SGHTA and CDR2 is FQGTGA. The CDR3 is CASSPGFGTGELFF. The CDR3 region has the DNA TGTGCCAGCAGCCCCGGTTTTGGCACCGGGGAGCTGTTTTTT.

In its sample, this clonotype was seen many times. The chain combines TRBV28 with TRBJ2-1, with D possibly called TRBD1 or TRBD2 (6 bases each). This CDR3 contains 14 residues. Trimming cost V 7 bases and J 6 bases, with 16 bases left between them. In germline, CDR1 is MDHEN, CDR2 SYDVKM. CDR3: CASNYPGAGNEQFF. Written as DNA, the CDR3 is TGTGCCAGCAACTACCCGGGGGCGGGCAATGAGCAGTTCTTC.

V gene TRBV27 combines with J gene TRBJ1-4, with TRBD1 matching over 8 bases. The length of the CDR3 is 14 residues. The J segment lost 3 bases and the V segment lost 4 bases, leaving 1 base of the junction unmatched. Germline-derived CDR1 and CDR2 are MNHEY and SMNVEV (reference sequence). The CDR3 loop is CASSWTGPNEKLFF. Written as DNA, the CDR3 is TGTGCCAGCAGTTGGACAGGGCCTAATGAAAAACTGTTTTTT.

V gene TRBV2 combines with J gene TRBJ2-3; D not resolved. The CDR3 runs 9 residues. Looked up from germline, CDR1 is SNHLY and CDR2 is FYNNEI. V lost 11 bases, J lost 10 bases, and 10 bases lay in between. The CDR3 DNA is TGTGCCCTTGGCTCGTCGCAGTATTTT. Translated: CALGSSQYF.

The chain links TRBV9 to TRBJ2-5; 7 bases are shared with TRBD1. Germline V lookup: CDR1 SGDLS, CDR2 YYNGEE. The CDR3 length is 15 residues. Trimming took 3 bases from V and 9 from J; bases not matched to a gene: 14. DNA of the CDR3: TGTGCCAGCAGCGGGGCGACAGGGAGCGTGGGAGCCCAGTACTTC. Its protein is CASSGATGSVGAQYF.

This clonotype was recorded at least ten times. J is TRBJ1-6 and V is TRBV29-1; 8 positions match TRBD1. CDR1 and CDR2 (germline): SQVTM, ANQGSEA. The V and J ends lost 5 bases and 7 bases, in that order; junction bases with no gene match: 4. The CDR3 covers 13 residues. CDR3 in amino acids: CSVRGQENSPLHF. In DNA form, the CDR3 reads TGCAGCGTTCGGGGACAGGAGAATTCACCCCTCCACTTT.

This clonotype was observed a few times. The DNA of the CDR3 is TGTGCCAGCAGCGTAGCCCACGCTAGCGGGGGGGTCAACGAGCAGTACTTC. This sequence encodes CASSVAHASGGVNEQYF. The J gene is TRBJ2-7, the V gene TRBV9, with 12 bases identical to TRBD2. The ends lost 0 bases at V and 5 bases at J; junction bases unmatched: 9. The germline V gene has CDR1 SGDLS and CDR2 YYNGEE. CDR3 length: 17 amino acids.

This clonotype has ten or more counts. The rearrangement joins TRBV4-2 to TRBJ1-2; D not certain. This CDR3 has 14 residues. V dropped 0 bases and J dropped 4 bases, with 9 bases sitting between them. Germline assignment: CDR1 LGHNA and CDR2 YNFKEQ. The CDR3 DNA reads as TGTGCCAGCAGCCAAGATGAGTATTCCTATGGCTACACCTTC. Protein: CASSQDEYSYGYTF.

This clonotype was seen a handful of times. J is TRBJ2-7 and V is TRBV7-9; D might be TRBD2 (5 bases). The CDR3 is made up of 13 amino acids. Germline V lookup: CDR1 SEHNR, CDR2 FQNEAQ (reference sequence). V was cut by 0 bases and J by 12 bases, with 15 bases left in between. The CDR3 region is CASSLATTWRPYF. Written as DNA, the CDR3 is TGTGCCAGCAGCTTAGCGACGACTTGGAGGCCGTACTTC.

The genes are TRBV6-2 or TRBV6-3 and TRBJ2-7; TRBD2 might be the D (7 bases). CDR3 length equals 14 residues. The germline V gene encodes CDR1 MNHEY and CDR2 SVGEGT. Trimming took off 10 bases at V and 3 bases at J, with 19 bases between the two ends. DNA of the CDR3: TGTGCCATCGAGGGGGGGTCAACGGGCTACGAGCAGTACTTC. Translation gives CAIEGGSTGYEQYF.

In this sample, this clonotype turned up a few times. This sequence joins TRBV2 and TRBJ2-7; weak D call: TRBD1 (5 bases). Germline V gene sequence: CDR1 SNHLY, CDR2 FYNNEI. Between the trimmed V and J ends, which lost 3 bases and 6 bases, there was a span of 15 bases. This CDR3 comprises 14 residues. The CDR3, as DNA: TGTGCCAGCAGTGACCGCCAGGGAAGGCTCGAGCAGTACTTC. It yields the protein CASSDRQGRLEQYF.

CDR3 region: CASSFGLGVYEQYV. For the CDR3, the DNA is TGTGCCAGCAGCTTTGGACTGGGGGTCTACGAGCAGTACGTC. The rearrangement links TRBV5-5 to TRBJ2-7, with D perhaps TRBD1 or TRBD2 (5 bases each). The V gene lost 2 bases and the J gene lost 3 bases, with 12 bases spanning the gap. Germline V gives CDR1 SGHKS, CDR2 YYEKEE (reference sequence). The CDR3 length is 14 residues.

The chain links TRBV7-2 to TRBJ2-1; 10 nucleotides match TRBD2. CDR1 and CDR2 from the germline V gene are SGHTA and FQGNSA. The junction had 10 bases not matched to a gene; V was cut back by 2 bases and J by 0 bases. CDR3 length: 19 amino acids. As DNA, the CDR3 is TGTGCCAGCAGCTTATACCTAGCGGGGGCCAAGAGCTCCTACAATGAGCAGTTCTTC. Protein sequence: CASSLYLAGAKSSYNEQFF.

V gene TRBV7-2 combines with J gene TRBJ2-4; 14 bases match TRBD2. From germline, CDR1 is SGHTA and CDR2 FQGNSA. This CDR3 contains 15 residues. The junction had 6 bases not matched to a gene; V was cut back by 5 bases and J by 9 bases. The CDR3 nucleotides read TGTGCCAGCAGCCTACTGGGACTAGCGGGGGCCATTCAGTACTTC. It encodes CASSLLGLAGAIQYF.

CDR3 nucleotide sequence: TGTGCCAGCAGTTTCCTCCCCGGGAACACTGAAGCTTTCTTT. Translating it yields CASSFLPGNTEAFF. V and J are TRBV6-5 and TRBJ1-1; D is uncertain. Germline values: CDR1 MNHEY, CDR2 SVGAGI. The CDR3 sequence is 14 residues long. V lost 4 bases and J 1 base, leaving 10 bases between the germline ends.

This rearrangement joins TRBV29-1 to TRBJ2-6, with 8 positions matching TRBD1. This CDR3 contains 15 residues. Trimming took 5 bases from V and 0 from J; bases not matched to a gene: 3. The germline gives CDR1 SQVTM, CDR2 ANQGSEA. CDR3 sequence (DNA): TGCAGCGTTAAACAGGGGGGCTCTGGGGCCAACGTCCTGACTTTC. Its protein is CSVKQGGSGANVLTF.

This rearrangement joins TRBV6-5 to TRBJ1-6, with 7 nucleotides matching TRBD1. CDR1 is MNHEY, CDR2 SVGAGI, per germline. With 4 bases clipped from V and 6 bases from J, the junction kept 12 bases outside the gene matches. CDR3 length: 17 residues. CDR3 DNA: TGTGCCAGCAGTTTGCAGAAAGGGACAGCTGTTAATTCACCCCTCCACTTT. This gives the protein CASSLQKGTAVNSPLHF.

The rearrangement joins TRBV20-1 to TRBJ2-7; TRBD1 matches 8 bases. This CDR3 comprises 14 residues. Germline CDR1 DFQATT, CDR2 SNEGSKA (reference sequence). Trimming removed 3 bases from V and 6 bases from J; junction bases left unmatched: 10. The CDR3 DNA reads TGCAGTGCTAGGGGCCCCGCAGGGGGCGTCGAGCAGTACTTC. Protein product: CSARGPAGGVEQYF.

V is TRBV6-5 and J is TRBJ2-3; D may be TRBD1 or TRBD2 (5 bases each). The V and J ends lost 0 bases and 7 bases respectively, with 14 bases between them. This CDR3 has 15 residues. The V gene's germline CDR1 is MNHEY and CDR2 SVGAGI. The chain's CDR3 is CASSYSGPTTNTQYF. CDR3 nucleotide sequence: TGTGCCAGCAGTTACTCGGGACCAACTACAAATACGCAGTATTTT.

The chain links TRBV7-6 to TRBJ2-3; weak D call: TRBD1 (5 bases). CDR1 is SGHVS and CDR2 is FNYEAQ in the germline V gene. Trimming took 1 base from V and 4 from J, leaving 9 bases between them. The CDR3 totals 14 residues. DNA of the CDR3: TGTGCCAGCAGCTTAGGGGGCGGATCAGATACGCAGTATTTT. Translating it yields CASSLGGGSDTQYF.

Ten or more counts support this clonotype. Germline is not matched at one junction end, which may reflect a read error. The V gene is TRBV12-3 or TRBV12-4, the J gene TRBJ1-1; D gene uncertain. The CDR3 length is 13 residues. The CDR3 sequence: CASSLGLGTEAFF. For the CDR3, the DNA is TGTGCCAGCAGCTTAGGTCTGGGGACTGAAGCTTTCTTT.

This clonotype was recorded at least ten times. This chain uses TRBV5-1 with TRBJ2-1, with D perhaps TRBD1 (6 bases). Trimming shortened V by 0 bases and J by 3 bases, and 10 bases separated the two germline ends. Germline V CDR1 and CDR2: SGHRS, YFSETQ. CDR3 length: 15 amino acids. The CDR3 region has the DNA TGCGCCAGCAGCTTGGCAGCGGACAGCTACAATGAGCAGTTCTTC. Translating gives CASSLAADSYNEQFF.